This entry lists 29 T cell receptor beta chains sequenced from one sample in a study of blood T cell repertoires in COVID-19. Libraries were prepared by immunoSEQ multiplex PCR; TCRdb keeps only in-frame clonotypes and omits some of them. The data show about 250,000 clones, 86% seen once. The specimen sequenced was PBMCs or T cells enriched from blood (not recorded which). The receptors originated from a man in his forties or fifties who had recovered from COVID-19.

V and J are TRBV30 and TRBJ1-6; no clear D gene. CDR1 and CDR2 from the germline V gene are GTSNPN and SVGIG (reference sequence). The CDR3 spans 14 residues. V lost 3 bases and J 9 bases, leaving 15 bases between the germline ends. This CDR3 is CAWRGGQVGSPLHF. CDR3 in DNA: TGTGCCTGGAGGGGCGGGCAGGTTGGTTCACCCCTCCACTTT.

A few counts support this clone. The rearrangement links TRBV6-1 to TRBJ1-6, with D perhaps matching TRBD1 (6 bases). The CDR3 covers 19 residues. The V gene's germline CDR1 is MNHNS and CDR2 SASEGT. The ends were cut back, 1 base at V and 5 bases at J, with 21 bases in the middle. This CDR3 is CASSEVIQGGSSDNSPLHF. Here the CDR3 DNA reads TGTGCCAGCAGTGAAGTAATTCAAGGGGGAAGTAGCGATAATTCACCCCTCCACTTT.

This chain joins TRBV2 and TRBJ2-3, with D possibly TRBD2 on 6 matching bases. Trimming removed 10 bases from V and 0 bases from J, with 14 bases in between. Germline CDR1 is SNHLY and CDR2 is FYNNEI. This CDR3 comprises 14 residues. This chain's CDR3 is CATRGATSTDTQYF. The CDR3 DNA reads as TGTGCCACGCGGGGAGCGACAAGCACAGATACGCAGTATTTT.

The rearrangement uses TRBV30 and TRBJ2-1, with 11 bases lining up with TRBD1. The CDR3 has 15 amino acids. Looked up from germline, CDR1 is GTSNPN and CDR2 is SVGIG (reference sequence). J was trimmed by 8 bases and V by 2 bases; bases with no gene match: 8. In DNA form, the CDR3 reads TGTGCCTGGAGTCCGGACAGGGGGCCGTTTTATGAGCAGTTCTTC. Its protein is CAWSPDRGPFYEQFF.

The chain is built from TRBV10-3 and TRBJ1-4; 7 bases match TRBD1. Germline CDR1 ENHRY, CDR2 SYGVKD. The CDR3 has 13 amino acids. The V segment lost 10 bases and the J segment 4 bases; nucleotides outside the gene matches: 6. CDR3 sequence reads: CATRDSINEKLFF. As DNA, the CDR3 is TGTGCCACCCGGGACAGCATTAATGAAAAACTGTTTTTT.

The rearrangement joins TRBV5-4 to TRBJ2-5; tentative D call: TRBD1 (7 bases). Germline V gene data show CDR1 as SGHNT and CDR2 as YYREEE (reference sequence). Trimming took 2 bases from V and 5 from J, leaving 10 bases between them. The CDR3 spans 13 residues. CDR3 in amino acids: CASSFSGGETQYF. The CDR3 DNA reads as TGTGCCAGCAGCTTTTCAGGGGGGGAGACCCAGTACTTC.

The chain is built from TRBV10-3 and TRBJ1-2; 10 bases are shared with TRBD1. Germline V lookup: CDR1 ENHRY, CDR2 SYGVKD. The V segment lost 4 bases and the J segment 4 bases; nucleotides outside the gene matches: 9. This CDR3 has 16 residues. CDR3 in DNA: TGTGCCATCAGTGCTCCTGGGACAGGGGTGTCCTATGGCTACACCTTC. As protein: CAISAPGTGVSYGYTF.

V gene TRBV19 combines with J gene TRBJ2-3; 11 bases fit TRBD2. V gave up 4 bases and J gave up 4 bases; unmatched junction bases: 7. CDR3 length: 16 amino acids. In germline, CDR1 is LNHDA, CDR2 SQIVND (reference sequence). The CDR3 nucleotides read TGTGCCAGTAGTACCGGACTAGCGGGCCTTTCAGATACGCAGTATTTT. Protein product: CASSTGLAGLSDTQYF.

The chain recombines TRBV28 with TRBJ2-1; 10 nucleotides agree with TRBD2. This CDR3 has 14 residues. The germline V gene encodes CDR1 MDHEN and CDR2 SYDVKM. Trimming at V came to 7 bases and at J to 5 bases, leaving 5 bases not matched to a gene. For the CDR3, the DNA is TGTGCCAGCATGGTTCTAGCGGGGGACAATGAGCAGTTCTTC. Translated: CASMVLAGDNEQFF.

The CDR3 loop reads CASSQGRNTEAFF. For the CDR3, the DNA is TGTGCCAGCAGCCAGGGGCGGAACACTGAAGCTTTCTTT. The gene calls are TRBV7-2 and TRBJ1-1, with a possible D match to TRBD1 (6 bases). CDR3 length: 13 amino acids. Germline CDR1 and CDR2: SGHTA and FQGNSA. V was pared by 5 bases and J by 1 base, with 8 bases between.

CDR3 nucleotide sequence: TGTGCCAGCAGCCAAGAACGAGCGGAGATCTCTGGGAATGAGCAGTTCTTC. Translation: CASSQERAEISGNEQFF. The chain couples TRBV4-2 to TRBJ2-1; D possibly corresponds to TRBD2 (5 bases). V gave up 0 bases and J gave up 7 bases, with 19 bases separating them. Germline V CDR1 and CDR2: LGHNA, YNFKEQ. The CDR3 sequence is 17 residues long.

J is TRBJ1-1 and V is TRBV5-1, with D perhaps TRBD1 (6 bases). The ends were cut back, 2 bases at V and 10 bases at J, with 15 bases in the middle. Per the germline V gene, CDR1 is SGHRS and CDR2 is YFSETQ. This CDR3 region has 13 residues. The CDR3: CASSFSGDFVAFF. CDR3 in DNA: TGCGCCAGCAGCTTTTCAGGGGATTTCGTAGCTTTCTTT.

V gene TRBV5-1 combines with J gene TRBJ2-5, with unresolved D. CDR3 length equals 13 residues. Looked up from germline, CDR1 is SGHRS and CDR2 is YFSETQ. V was clipped by 2 bases and J by 1 base, with 6 bases between them. Written as DNA, the CDR3 is TGCGCCAGCAGCTTTAATCTCCAAGAGACCCAGTACTTC. Translating it yields CASSFNLQETQYF.

J is TRBJ1-2 and V is TRBV10-3; TRBD1 is a possible D gene (6 bases). V was shortened by 3 bases and J by 2 bases, with 13 bases between the two germline ends. The germline V gene has CDR1 ENHRY and CDR2 SYGVKD. The CDR3 has 15 amino acids. CDR3: CAISEIMDSNYGYTF. The CDR3 DNA sequence: TGTGCCATCAGTGAAATTATGGACAGCAACTATGGCTACACCTTC.

In its sample, this clone was seen a few times. The chain carries TRBV28 and TRBJ1-5; tentatively, D is TRBD1 (5 bases). The CDR3 is 15 amino acids. Germline CDR1 reads MDHEN; CDR2 reads SYDVKM. Trimming shortened V by 6 bases and J by 7 bases, and 19 bases separated the two germline ends. CDR3 protein: CASRLRGGYQQPQHF. The CDR3, as DNA: TGTGCCAGCAGACTCCGCGGGGGTTATCAGCAGCCCCAGCATTTT. Drawing the rest from reference TRBV28 and TRBJ1-5, the complete variable domain is DVKVTQSSRYLVKRTGEKVFLECVQDMDHENMFWYRQDPGLGLRLIYFSYDVKMKEKGDIPEGYSVSREKKERFSLILESASTNQTSMYLCASRLRGGYQQPQHFGDGTRLSIL.

The V call is TRBV5-6, the J call TRBJ1-3; 10 nucleotides line up with TRBD1. The CDR3 is 15 residues long. Germline loops: CDR1 SGHDT, CDR2 YYEEEE. After removal of 4 bases from V and 4 bases from J, the junction contained 5 bases not matched to a gene. This chain's CDR3 is CASSQGTGAGNTIYF. The CDR3 nucleotides read TGTGCCAGCAGCCAAGGGACAGGGGCAGGAAACACCATATATTTT.

This chain links TRBV2 with TRBJ1-5; TRBD1 is a possible D gene (5 bases). CDR1 is SNHLY and CDR2 is FYNNEI in the germline V gene. The CDR3 has 14 residues. V lost 10 bases and J lost 2, with 15 bases in between. The CDR3 bases are TGTGCCACATCGGGGGGTCTGGGCAATCAGCCCCAGCATTTT. Translated: CATSGGLGNQPQHF.

The chain joins TRBV5-1 to TRBJ2-3; 8 nucleotides align to TRBD1. This CDR3 contains 16 residues. The ends lost 0 bases at V and 4 bases at J; junction bases unmatched: 7. CDR1 and CDR2 from the germline V gene are SGHRS and YFSETQ. CDR3 sequence reads: CASSLAQTGVPDTQYF. The CDR3 bases are TGCGCCAGCAGCTTGGCGCAGACAGGGGTCCCAGATACGCAGTATTTT.

The genes are TRBV11-2 and TRBJ1-6; 9 bases are a match to TRBD1. This CDR3 is 15 amino acids long. The V and J ends lost 5 bases and 7 bases, in that order; junction bases with no gene match: 6. Germline CDR1 is SGHAT and CDR2 is FQNNGV. The CDR3 region is CASSPGQGTNSPLHF. The CDR3 bases are TGTGCCAGCAGCCCAGGACAGGGGACGAATTCACCCCTCCACTTT.

This sequence joins TRBV28 and TRBJ1-2; 8 nucleotides agree with TRBD1. The V gene end was trimmed by 3 bases and the J gene end by 4 bases; junction bases not matched to a gene: 13. The CDR3 sequence is 17 residues long. CDR1 and CDR2 (germline): MDHEN, SYDVKM. This CDR3 reads CASSFETGASQGYGYTF. The CDR3 nucleotides read TGTGCCAGCAGTTTCGAGACAGGGGCCTCGCAAGGCTATGGCTACACCTTC.

The chain links TRBV2 to TRBJ1-1; maybe TRBD1 (6 bases). Germline V gives CDR1 SNHLY, CDR2 FYNNEI. Trimming stripped 8 bases from V and 0 bases from J, with 10 bases between. The length of the CDR3 is 13 residues. CDR3 residues: CASFGQLNTEAFF. The CDR3 DNA reads TGTGCCAGCTTCGGACAGTTGAACACTGAAGCTTTCTTT.

This clone has only one observation. This chain connects TRBV7-2 to TRBJ1-3; D uncertain. This CDR3 region has 15 residues. The V gene lost 1 base and the J gene lost 0 bases, with 7 bases spanning the gap. Germline lookup yields CDR1 SGHTA and CDR2 FQGNSA. The CDR3 sequence is CASSLDANSGNTIYF. The CDR3 bases are TGTGCCAGCAGCTTAGACGCTAACTCTGGAAACACCATATATTTT.

The rearrangement links TRBV5-4 to TRBJ1-2, with 9 bases lining up with TRBD1. The length of the CDR3 is 14 residues. Losses at the gene ends were 4 bases for V and 3 bases for J; bases not matched to a gene: 4. Germline V gene lookup returns CDR1 SGHNT and CDR2 YYREEE (reference sequence). Here the CDR3 reads CASSPWTGDYGYTF. CDR3 sequence (DNA): TGTGCCAGCAGCCCATGGACAGGGGACTATGGCTACACCTTC.

The CDR3 DNA follows: TGTGCCAGCAGTGAATCGAAGAGCCCCCCAATTAATAATTCACCCCTCCACTTT. This codes for CASSESKSPPINNSPLHF. The V and J genes are TRBV2 and TRBJ1-6; D gene unclear. The CDR3 has 18 residues. The germline V gene has CDR1 SNHLY and CDR2 FYNNEI. V was shortened by 2 bases and J by 5 bases, with 19 bases between the two germline ends.

This clone was recorded once. CDR3 amino acids: CASSPSGKNTIYF. CDR3 DNA sequence: TGTGCCAGCTCACCATCGGGGAAAAACACCATATATTTT. The chain combines TRBV18 with TRBJ1-3; D is undetermined. The CDR3 is made up of 13 amino acids. V dropped 2 bases and J dropped 6 bases, with 8 bases sitting between them. The germline CDR1 and CDR2 sequences are KGHSH and LQKENI.

The chain links TRBV30 to TRBJ2-7; D gene unclear. The CDR3 totals 16 residues. V gave up 0 bases and J gave up 0 bases, with 15 bases separating them. CDR1 is GTSNPN, CDR2 SVGIG, per germline (reference sequence). Here the CDR3 DNA reads TGTGCCTGGAGTGTACGGATGCTGCGGAACTCCTACGAGCAGTACTTC. This encodes CAWSVRMLRNSYEQYF.

This chain uses TRBV5-4 with TRBJ2-7; the D gene is possibly TRBD1 (5 bases). CDR1 is SGHNT and CDR2 is YYREEE in the germline V gene (reference sequence). The CDR3 extends over 15 amino acids. V lost 0 bases and J 4 bases, leaving 14 bases between the germline ends. The CDR3 DNA sequence: TGTGCCAGCAGCTTGGGGGGCCTTGGTTCGTACGAGCAGTACTTC. It yields the protein CASSLGGLGSYEQYF.

This clone was seen a handful of times. This chain uses TRBV7-2 with TRBJ1-4, with D tentatively TRBD1 (6 bases). Trimming left V 5 bases short and J 4 bases short, with 11 bases between. Germline V CDR1 and CDR2: SGHTA, FQGNSA. This CDR3 region has 14 residues. The CDR3 DNA reads as TGTGCCAGCAGCCAGACAGGCTTTAATGAAAAACTGTTTTTT. Translating it yields CASSQTGFNEKLFF.

The genes are TRBV9 and TRBJ2-7, with D possibly being TRBD1 (6 bases). There are 15 residues in the CDR3. Germline-derived CDR1 and CDR2 are SGDLS and YYNGEE. V was cut by 4 bases and J by 0 bases, with 14 bases left in between. The CDR3 spells CASSPGTLSSYEQYF. The DNA of the CDR3 is TGTGCCAGCAGCCCCGGGACACTTTCCTCCTACGAGCAGTACTTC.